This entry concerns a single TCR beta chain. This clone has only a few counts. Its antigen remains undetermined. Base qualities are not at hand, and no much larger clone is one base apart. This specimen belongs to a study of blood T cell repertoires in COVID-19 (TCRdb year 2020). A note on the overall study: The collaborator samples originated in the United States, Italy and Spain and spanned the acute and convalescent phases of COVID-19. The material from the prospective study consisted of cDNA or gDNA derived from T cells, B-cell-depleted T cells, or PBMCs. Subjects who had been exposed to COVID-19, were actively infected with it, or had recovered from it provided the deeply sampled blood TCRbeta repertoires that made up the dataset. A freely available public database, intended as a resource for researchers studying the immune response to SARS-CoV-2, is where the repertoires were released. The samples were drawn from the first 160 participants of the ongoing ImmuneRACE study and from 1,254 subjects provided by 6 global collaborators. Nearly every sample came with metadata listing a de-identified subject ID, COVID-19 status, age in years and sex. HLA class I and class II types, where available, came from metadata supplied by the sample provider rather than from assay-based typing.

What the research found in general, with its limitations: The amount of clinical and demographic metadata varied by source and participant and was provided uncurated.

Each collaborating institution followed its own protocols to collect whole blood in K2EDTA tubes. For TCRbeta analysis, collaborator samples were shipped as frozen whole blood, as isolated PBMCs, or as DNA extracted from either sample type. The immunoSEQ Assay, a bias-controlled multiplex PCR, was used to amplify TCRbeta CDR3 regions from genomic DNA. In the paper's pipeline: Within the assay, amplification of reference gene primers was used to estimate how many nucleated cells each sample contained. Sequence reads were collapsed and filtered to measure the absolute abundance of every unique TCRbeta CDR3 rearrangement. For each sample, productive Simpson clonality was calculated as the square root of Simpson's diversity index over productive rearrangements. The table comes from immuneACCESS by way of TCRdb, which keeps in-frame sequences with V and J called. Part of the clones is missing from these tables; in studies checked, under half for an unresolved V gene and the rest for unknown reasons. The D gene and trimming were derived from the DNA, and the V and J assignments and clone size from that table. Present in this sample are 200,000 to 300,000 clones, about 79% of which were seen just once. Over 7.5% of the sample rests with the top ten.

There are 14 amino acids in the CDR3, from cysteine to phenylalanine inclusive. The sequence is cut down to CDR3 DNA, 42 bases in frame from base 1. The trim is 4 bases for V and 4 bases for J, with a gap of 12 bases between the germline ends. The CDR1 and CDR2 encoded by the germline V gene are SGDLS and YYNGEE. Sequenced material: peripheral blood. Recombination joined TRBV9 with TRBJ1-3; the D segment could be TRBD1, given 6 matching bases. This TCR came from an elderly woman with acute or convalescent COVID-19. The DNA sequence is TGTGCCAGCAGCCCCGGGGGGCTAGGAAACACCATATATTTT. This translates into CASSPGGLGNTIYF.